Listed below are T cell receptor beta chains from one sample, sequenced in a study of shared clonotypes between healthy human individuals. Here immunoSEQ multiplex PCR was the method, and the copy in TCRdb shows in-frame clones only, minus some. The table shows about 2 million clones, with approximately 94% occurring only once. The sample consisted of naive CD8+ T cells sorted from blood. All receptors derive from a man aged 18 to 29 in good health. Each CDR3 is given with its conserved first and last residue. The D gene is left open where the match is weak. Size values are once, few and many counts, or a class for expanded clones, and some rows have none.

size: -
length: 14
J: TRBJ2-7
V: TRBV9
D: TRBD1
DNA: TGTGCCAGCTCCCCCGGGACAGGGTTGTACGAGCAGTACTTC
CDR3: CASSPGTGLYEQYF

size: once
length: 16
J: TRBJ2-3
V: TRBV27
D: -
DNA: TGTGCCAGCAGTTCCTCGTCCGGCGAATACACAGATACGCAGTATTTT
CDR3: CASSSSSGEYTDTQYF

size: -
length: 15
J: TRBJ2-7
V: TRBV29-1
D: TRBD2
DNA: TGCAGCGTTGGGGGCATTAGCGGGAACCCCTACGAGCAGTACTTC
CDR3: CSVGGISGNPYEQYF

size: -
length: 16
J: TRBJ2-3
V: TRBV28
D: TRBD2
DNA: TGTGCCAGCAGTTTATTCGGAAGCGGGGCCACAGATACGCAGTATTTT
CDR3: CASSLFGSGATDTQYF

size: few
length: 16
J: TRBJ1-2
V: TRBV4-1
D: TRBD1
DNA: TGCGCCAGCAGCCAAGAGGACAGGGGCTATAACTATGGCTACACCTTC
CDR3: CASSQEDRGYNYGYTF

size: -
length: 15
J: TRBJ2-3
V: TRBV4-1
D: TRBD2
DNA: TGCGCCAGCAGCCAAAGGCGGGGGAGCACAGATACGCAGTATTTT
CDR3: CASSQRRGSTDTQYF

size: -
length: 17
J: TRBJ1-1
V: TRBV7-2
D: -
DNA: TGTGCCAGCAGCGTAGAGCTTGCTATATGGGGTGGCACTGAAGCTTTCTTT
CDR3: CASSVELAIWGGTEAFF

size: -
length: 13
J: TRBJ1-5
V: TRBV5-6
D: -
DNA: TGTGCCAGCAGCACCGGGACATTACAGCCCCAGCATTTT
CDR3: CASSTGTLQPQHF

size: -
length: 16
J: TRBJ2-7
V: TRBV21-1
D: -
DNA: TGTGCCAGCAGCAAAGCGGACAGGGGGCGCGGAAACGAGCAGTACTTC
CDR3: CASSKADRGRGNEQYF

size: once
length: 15
J: TRBJ2-1
V: TRBV6-6
D: TRBD1
DNA: TGTGCCAGCAGTTTTGGACAGGGGAAAAACAATGAGCAGTTCTTC
CDR3: CASSFGQGKNNEQFF

size: -
length: 19
J: TRBJ2-7
V: TRBV2
D: TRBD2
DNA: TGTGCCAGCAGTGAGGGTTGGGCTAGCGGGTCCCCCACCACCTACGAGCAGTACTTC
CDR3: CASSEGWASGSPTTYEQYF

size: -
length: 12
J: TRBJ1-1
V: TRBV5-6
D: -
DNA: TGTGCCAGCAGCGCAGGGTTCACTGAAGCTTTCTTT
CDR3: CASSAGFTEAFF

size: -
length: 14
J: TRBJ1-2
V: TRBV5-5
D: -
DNA: TGTGCCAGCAGCTTGGGCGACATCCTGGATGGCTACACCTTC
CDR3: CASSLGDILDGYTF

size: -
length: 15
J: TRBJ1-1
V: TRBV19
D: -
DNA: TGTGCCAGAAGTAGGTTGGTAACAGGGAACACTGAAGCTTTCTTT
CDR3: CARSRLVTGNTEAFF

size: -
length: 15
J: TRBJ2-1
V: TRBV7-9
D: -
DNA: TGTGCCAGCAGTGCAGACCTCTCCTCCTACAATGAGCAGTTCTTC
CDR3: CASSADLSSYNEQFF

size: -
length: 16
J: TRBJ2-7
V: TRBV4-1
D: TRBD2
DNA: TGCGCCAGCAGCCAAGATCTAGCGGGACGTTCCTACGAGCAGTACTTC
CDR3: CASSQDLAGRSYEQYF

size: -
length: 15
J: TRBJ2-2
V: TRBV4-2
D: TRBD2
DNA: TGTGCCAGCAGTCTAGCGGGTCCTTCCACCGGGGAGCTGTTTTTT
CDR3: CASSLAGPSTGELFF

size: once
length: 16
J: TRBJ2-1
V: TRBV2
D: -
DNA: TGTGCCAGCGGCACGAGGGCGGAGTTCTCCTACAATGAGCAGTTCTTC
CDR3: CASGTRAEFSYNEQFF

size: -
length: 16
J: TRBJ1-1
V: TRBV7-8
D: -
DNA: TGTGCCAGCAGCCCCCGGGGGGAGGGGGAGAACACTGAAGCTTTCTTT
CDR3: CASSPRGEGENTEAFF

size: -
length: 16
J: TRBJ2-2
V: TRBV6-6
D: TRBD1
DNA: TGTGCCAGCAGTTACTGGGGGACAGGCCCAACCGGGGAGCTGTTTTTT
CDR3: CASSYWGTGPTGELFF

size: -
length: 16
J: TRBJ2-1
V: TRBV27
D: TRBD1
DNA: TGTGCCAGCAGTTTAGGGACAGGTCCCCCTTACAATGAGCAGTTCTTC
CDR3: CASSLGTGPPYNEQFF

size: once
length: 17
J: TRBJ2-4
V: TRBV18
D: -
DNA: TGTGCCAGCTCACCCCCGGACAGACCGATAGCCAAAAACATTCAGTACTTC
CDR3: CASSPPDRPIAKNIQYF

size: -
length: 15
J: TRBJ1-4
V: TRBV7-9
D: -
DNA: TGTGCCAGCAGCTTAGGGGACGGAACTAATGAAAAACTGTTTTTT
CDR3: CASSLGDGTNEKLFF

size: once
length: 14
J: TRBJ2-7
V: TRBV5-6
D: TRBD2
DNA: TGTGCCAGCAGCTTAGCCGGGGGGGCCTACGAGCAGTACTTC
CDR3: CASSLAGGAYEQYF

size: -
length: 15
J: TRBJ1-5
V: TRBV19
D: TRBD1
DNA: TGTGCCAGTACCCAGGGGGGTGGGGAAAATCAGCCCCAGCATTTT
CDR3: CASTQGGGENQPQHF

size: -
length: 14
J: TRBJ2-7
V: TRBV27
D: -
DNA: TGTGCCAGCATGACGGGACGGGGAAACTACGAGCAGTACTTC
CDR3: CASMTGRGNYEQYF

size: -
length: 14
J: TRBJ2-2
V: TRBV7-9
D: -
DNA: TGTGCCAGCAGCTTAGAGCAGCACACCGGGGAGCTGTTTTTT
CDR3: CASSLEQHTGELFF

size: -
length: 13
J: TRBJ2-7
V: TRBV2
D: TRBD2
DNA: TGTGCCAGCGCAACTAGCGACTCCTACGAGCAGTACTTC
CDR3: CASATSDSYEQYF

size: -
length: 16
J: TRBJ1-4
V: TRBV4-1
D: -
DNA: TGCGCCAGCAGGACGTTCTCAGGAGCAACTAATGAAAAACTGTTTTTT
CDR3: CASRTFSGATNEKLFF

size: -
length: 17
J: TRBJ1-3
V: TRBV7-3
D: -
DNA: TGTGCCAGCACCCTACCTCGACAGTCAGAGGCTGGAAACACCATATATTTT
CDR3: CASTLPRQSEAGNTIYF

size: once
length: 13
J: TRBJ1-4
V: TRBV30
D: -
DNA: TGTGCCTGGAGTGGCGACAGTGGTGAAAAACTGTTTTTT
CDR3: CAWSGDSGEKLFF

size: once
length: 14
J: TRBJ2-5
V: TRBV27
D: -
DNA: TGTGCCAGCAGTTTATCGGTAGGGGGTGAGACCCAGTACTTC
CDR3: CASSLSVGGETQYF

size: -
length: 14
J: TRBJ2-2
V: TRBV7-9
D: -
DNA: TGTGCCAGCAGTCCTCTTAGCGGCCCCGGGGAGCTGTTTTTT
CDR3: CASSPLSGPGELFF

size: once
length: 14
J: TRBJ1-4
V: TRBV7-6
D: -
DNA: TGTGCCAGCAGCCTCACGGTGGGTTCTGAAAAACTGTTTTTT
CDR3: CASSLTVGSEKLFF

size: -
length: 14
J: TRBJ2-7
V: TRBV9
D: -
DNA: TGTGCCAGCAGCGTAGAGGTAGGCTCCTACGAGCAGTACTTC
CDR3: CASSVEVGSYEQYF

size: -
length: 14
J: TRBJ1-1
V: TRBV28
D: TRBD1
DNA: TGTGCCAGCAGTATACAGGGGGGGTCCACTGAAGCTTTCTTT
CDR3: CASSIQGGSTEAFF

size: -
length: 14
J: TRBJ2-7
V: TRBV4-1
D: -
DNA: TGCGCCAGCAGCCAACTGCAGTCTAGCTACGAGCAGTACTTC
CDR3: CASSQLQSSYEQYF

size: -
length: 14
J: TRBJ2-1
V: TRBV4-3
D: -
DNA: TGCGCCAGCAGCCACCTCCAGGGTCCCAATGAGCAGTTCTTC
CDR3: CASSHLQGPNEQFF

size: -
length: 12
J: TRBJ2-7
V: TRBV6-6
D: TRBD2
DNA: TGTGCCAGCAGTTACGGGGGGGGCGAGCAGTACTTC
CDR3: CASSYGGGEQYF

size: -
length: 13
J: TRBJ1-5
V: TRBV5-8
D: -
DNA: TGTGCCAGCAGCTTCACTTTTTATCAGCCCCAGCATTTT
CDR3: CASSFTFYQPQHF